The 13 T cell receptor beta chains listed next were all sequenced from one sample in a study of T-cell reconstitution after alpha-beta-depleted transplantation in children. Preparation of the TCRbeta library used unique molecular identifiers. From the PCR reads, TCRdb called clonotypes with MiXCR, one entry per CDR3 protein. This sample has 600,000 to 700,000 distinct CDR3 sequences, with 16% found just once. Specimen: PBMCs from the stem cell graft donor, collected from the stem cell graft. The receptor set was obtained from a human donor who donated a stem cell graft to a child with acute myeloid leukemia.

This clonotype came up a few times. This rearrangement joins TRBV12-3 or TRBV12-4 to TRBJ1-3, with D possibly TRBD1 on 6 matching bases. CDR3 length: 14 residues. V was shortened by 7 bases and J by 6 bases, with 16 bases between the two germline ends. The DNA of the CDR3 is TGTGCCAGCACCCTGGGGCAGGGGTTAAACACCATATATTTT. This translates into CASTLGQGLNTIYF.

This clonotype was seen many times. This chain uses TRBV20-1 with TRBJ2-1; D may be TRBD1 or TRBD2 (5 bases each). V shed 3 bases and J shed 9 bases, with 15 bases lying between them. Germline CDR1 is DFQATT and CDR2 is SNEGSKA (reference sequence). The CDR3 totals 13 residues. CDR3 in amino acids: CSASRDRSREQFF. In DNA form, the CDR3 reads TGCAGTGCTAGTAGGGACCGCTCCCGTGAGCAGTTCTTC.

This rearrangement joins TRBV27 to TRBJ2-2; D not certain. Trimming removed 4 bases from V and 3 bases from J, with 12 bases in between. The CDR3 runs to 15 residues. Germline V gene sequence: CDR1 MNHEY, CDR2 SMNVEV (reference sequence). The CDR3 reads CASSSFTSYTGELFF. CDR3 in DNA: TGTGCCAGCAGTTCCTTCACTTCCTACACCGGGGAGCTGTTTTTT.

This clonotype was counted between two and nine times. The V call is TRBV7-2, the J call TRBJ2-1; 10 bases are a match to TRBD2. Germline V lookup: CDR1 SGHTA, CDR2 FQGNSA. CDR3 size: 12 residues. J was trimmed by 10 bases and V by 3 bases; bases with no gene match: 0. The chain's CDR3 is CASSFSGGEQFF. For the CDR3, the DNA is TGTGCCAGCAGCTTTAGCGGGGGGGAGCAGTTCTTC.

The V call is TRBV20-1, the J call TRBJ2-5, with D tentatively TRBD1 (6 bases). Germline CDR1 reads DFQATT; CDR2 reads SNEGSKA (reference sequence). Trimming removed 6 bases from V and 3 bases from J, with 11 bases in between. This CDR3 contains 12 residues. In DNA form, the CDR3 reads TGCAGTGCCTCTTACAGGGAAGAGACCCAGTACTTC. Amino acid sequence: CSASYREETQYF.

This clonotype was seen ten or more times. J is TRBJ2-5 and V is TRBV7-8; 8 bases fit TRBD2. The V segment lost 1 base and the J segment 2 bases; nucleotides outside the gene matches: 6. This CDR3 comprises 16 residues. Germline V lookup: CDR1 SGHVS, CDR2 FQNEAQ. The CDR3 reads CASSLGGAGEQETQYF. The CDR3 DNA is TGTGCCAGCAGCTTAGGAGGAGCGGGGGAGCAAGAGACCCAGTACTTC. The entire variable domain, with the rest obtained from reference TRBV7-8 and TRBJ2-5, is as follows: GAGVSQSPRYKVAKRGQDVALRCDPISGHVSLFWYQQALGQGPEFLTYFQNEAQLDKSGLPSDRFFAERPEGSVSTLKIQRTQQEDSAVYLCASSLGGAGEQETQYFGPGTRLLVL.

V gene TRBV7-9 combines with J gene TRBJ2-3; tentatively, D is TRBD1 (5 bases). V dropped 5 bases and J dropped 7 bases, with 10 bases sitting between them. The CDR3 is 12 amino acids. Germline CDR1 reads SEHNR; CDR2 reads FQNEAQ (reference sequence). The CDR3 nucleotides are TGTGCCAGCAGCCCGACAGACTATACGCAGTATTTT. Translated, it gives CASSPTDYTQYF.

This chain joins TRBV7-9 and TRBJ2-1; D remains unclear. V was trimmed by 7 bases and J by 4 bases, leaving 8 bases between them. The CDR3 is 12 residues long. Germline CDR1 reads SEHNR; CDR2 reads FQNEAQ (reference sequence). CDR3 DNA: TGTGCCAGCACCGGCCTTTACAATGAGCAGTTCTTC. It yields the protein CASTGLYNEQFF. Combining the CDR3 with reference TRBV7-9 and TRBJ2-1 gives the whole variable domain DTGVSQNPRHKITKRGQNVTFRCDPISEHNRLYWYRQTLGQGPEFLTYFQNEAQLEKSRLLSDRFSAERPKGSFSTLEIQRTEQGDSAMYLCASTGLYNEQFFGPGTRLTVL.

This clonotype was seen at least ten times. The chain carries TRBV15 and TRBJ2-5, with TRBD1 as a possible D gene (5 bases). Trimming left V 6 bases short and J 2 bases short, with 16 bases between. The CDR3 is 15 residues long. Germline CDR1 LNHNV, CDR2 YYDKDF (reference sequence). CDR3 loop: CATSLLDTGQETQYF. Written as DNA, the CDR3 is TGTGCCACCAGTCTGTTGGACACCGGACAAGAGACCCAGTACTTC.

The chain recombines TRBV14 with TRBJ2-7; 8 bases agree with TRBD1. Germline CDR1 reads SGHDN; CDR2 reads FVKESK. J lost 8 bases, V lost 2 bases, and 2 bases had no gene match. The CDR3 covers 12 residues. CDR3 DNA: TGTGCCAGCAGCCAACAGGGGGCTAAGCAGTACTTC. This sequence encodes CASSQQGAKQYF.

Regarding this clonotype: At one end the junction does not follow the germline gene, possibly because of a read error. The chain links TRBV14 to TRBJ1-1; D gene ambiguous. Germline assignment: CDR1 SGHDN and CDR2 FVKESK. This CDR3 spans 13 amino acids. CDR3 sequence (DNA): TGTTCCAGCAGCCCTCCGGGCCTCTCCGAAGCTTTCTTT. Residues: CSSSPPGLSEAFF.

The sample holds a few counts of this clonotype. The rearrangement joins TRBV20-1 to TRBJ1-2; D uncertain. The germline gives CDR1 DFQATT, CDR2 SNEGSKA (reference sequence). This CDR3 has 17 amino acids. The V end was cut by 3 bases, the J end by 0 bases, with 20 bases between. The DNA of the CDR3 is TGCAGTGCTAGCCGCCGGGCCGAACTATATCCTAACTATGGCTACACCTTC. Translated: CSASRRAELYPNYGYTF.

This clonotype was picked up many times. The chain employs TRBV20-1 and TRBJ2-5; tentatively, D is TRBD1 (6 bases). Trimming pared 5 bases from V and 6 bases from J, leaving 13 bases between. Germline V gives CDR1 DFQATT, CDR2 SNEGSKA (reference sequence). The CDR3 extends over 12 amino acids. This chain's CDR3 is CSAWGPQKTQYF. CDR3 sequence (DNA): TGCAGTGCTTGGGGGCCTCAAAAGACCCAGTACTTC.